This T cell receptor beta chain emerged from a study of blood T cell repertoires in COVID-19. This clone was counted between two and nine times. Germline values: CDR1 SGHRS, CDR2 YFSETQ. The J segment lost 8 bases and the V segment lost 4 bases, leaving 8 bases of the junction unmatched. The CDR3 totals 13 residues. Assay: immunoSEQ multiplex PCR; the TCRdb copy retains only in-frame clones and omits some. Found here are tens of thousands of clones, nearly 90% of them singletons; the top ten hold about 2.9%. The chain links TRBV5-1 to TRBJ1-2, with 7 bases lining up with TRBD1. This clonotype originated in a man aged 45 to 65 with active COVID-19. Sample: peripheral blood. DNA for the CDR3: TGCGCCAGCAGCGTACACAGGGGATGGGGCTACACCTTC. Its protein product is CASSVHRGWGYTF.